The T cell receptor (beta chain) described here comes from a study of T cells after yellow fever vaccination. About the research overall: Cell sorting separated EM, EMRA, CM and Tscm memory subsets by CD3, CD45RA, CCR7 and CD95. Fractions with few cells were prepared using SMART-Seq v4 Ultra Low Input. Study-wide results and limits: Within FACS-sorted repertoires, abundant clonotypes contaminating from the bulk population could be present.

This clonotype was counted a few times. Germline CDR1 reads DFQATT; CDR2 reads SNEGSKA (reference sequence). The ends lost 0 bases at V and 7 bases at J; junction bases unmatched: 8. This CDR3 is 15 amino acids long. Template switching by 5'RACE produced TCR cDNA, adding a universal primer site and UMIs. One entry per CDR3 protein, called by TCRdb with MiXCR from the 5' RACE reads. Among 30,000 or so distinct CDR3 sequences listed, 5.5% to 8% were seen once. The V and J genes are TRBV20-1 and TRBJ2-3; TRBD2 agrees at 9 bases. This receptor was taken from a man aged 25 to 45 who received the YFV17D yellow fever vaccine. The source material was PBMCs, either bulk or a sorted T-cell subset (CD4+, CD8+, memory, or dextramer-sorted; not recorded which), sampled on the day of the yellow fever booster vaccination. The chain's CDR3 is CSARDSAGGTNTQYF. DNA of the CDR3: TGCAGTGCTAGAGATTCGGCGGGAGGGACTAATACGCAGTATTTT.